The entry below gives a single TCR beta chain sequence along with its context. This sample was included in a study of blood T cell repertoires in COVID-19. Clones were sequenced by immunoSEQ multiplex PCR, and TCRdb holds only the in-frame ones, with some missing. The sample records 65,000 to 90,000 clones, 76% being singletons. Germline CDR1 reads LNHDA; CDR2 reads SQIVND (reference sequence). V lost 3 bases, J lost 5 bases, and 7 bases stayed unmatched. CDR3 length: 15 residues. The sample comprised peripheral blood. This chain links TRBV19 with TRBJ2-1; the match to TRBD1 covers 7 bases. The receptor's source is a man in his 70s with active or convalescent COVID-19. Written as DNA, the CDR3 is TGTGCCAGTAGTATGGGTGACAGGGTTAACAATGAGCAGTTCTTC. Its protein is CASSMGDRVNNEQFF. Filled out from reference TRBV19 and TRBJ2-1, the complete variable domain reads DGGITQSPKYLFRKEGQNVTLSCEQNLNHDAMYWYRQDPGQGLRLIYYSQIVNDFQKGDIAEGYSVSREKKESFPLTVTSAQKNPTAFYLCASSMGDRVNNEQFFGPGTRLTVL.